The rows below give T cell receptor beta chains drawn from one sample of a study of blood T cell repertoires in COVID-19. Libraries were prepared by immunoSEQ multiplex PCR; TCRdb keeps only in-frame clonotypes and omits some of them. Found here are about 440,000 clones, 87% of them singletons; the top ten hold over 1.5%. Sequencing input: PBMCs or T cells enriched from blood (not recorded which). The receptors shown here come from a woman under 30 with acute COVID-19. CDR3s include the opening cysteine and the closing phenylalanine or tryptophan. Fields, in order: J gene, D gene, V gene, clone size, CDR3 DNA, CDR3 protein. D genes are given only for firm matches. Some rows have no size entry. The others give once, few or many, or a class for an expanded clone.

j_call: TRBJ1-5
d_call: -
v_call: TRBV28
clone_size: -
cdr3_nt: TGTGCCAGCCGGGCTTCCAGGGGAAGGTTTCAGCCCCAGCATTTT
cdr3_aa: CASRASRGRFQPQHF

j_call: TRBJ2-5
d_call: -
v_call: TRBV3-1/TRBV3-2
clone_size: -
cdr3_nt: TGTGCCAGCAGCCAAGGAAATCGGGAGACCCAGTACTTC
cdr3_aa: CASSQGNRETQYF

j_call: TRBJ2-7
d_call: TRBD2
v_call: TRBV7-2
clone_size: -
cdr3_nt: TGTGCCAGCAGCCTACGGACTAGCGGCTCCTACGAGCAGTACTTC
cdr3_aa: CASSLRTSGSYEQYF

j_call: TRBJ1-3
d_call: TRBD1
v_call: TRBV9
clone_size: -
cdr3_nt: TGTGCCAGCAACCGACAGGGAGTAAACACCATATATTTT
cdr3_aa: CASNRQGVNTIYF

j_call: TRBJ1-3
d_call: -
v_call: TRBV18
clone_size: -
cdr3_nt: TGTGCCAGCTCACCGAGTGAGCTCCTCTCTGGAAACACCATATATTTT
cdr3_aa: CASSPSELLSGNTIYF

j_call: TRBJ1-1
d_call: TRBD1
v_call: TRBV7-2
clone_size: -
cdr3_nt: TGTGCCAGCAGACCAGGGGGCTTCGCTGAAGCTTTCTTT
cdr3_aa: CASRPGGFAEAFF

j_call: TRBJ2-7
d_call: TRBD2
v_call: TRBV6-5
clone_size: -
cdr3_nt: TGTGCCAGCAGTTCCCCCCGGACTAGTGACTACGAGCAGTACTTC
cdr3_aa: CASSSPRTSDYEQYF

j_call: TRBJ1-2
d_call: TRBD1
v_call: TRBV27
clone_size: few
cdr3_nt: TGTGCCAGCAGTGTGGGACAGGCGTTCTATGGCTACACCTTC
cdr3_aa: CASSVGQAFYGYTF

j_call: TRBJ1-4
d_call: TRBD1
v_call: TRBV7-9
clone_size: -
cdr3_nt: TGTGCCAGCAGCCCGATGGACAGGGGGAGTGAAAAACTGTTTTTT
cdr3_aa: CASSPMDRGSEKLFF

j_call: TRBJ1-5
d_call: -
v_call: TRBV6-5
clone_size: many
cdr3_nt: TGTGCCAGCAGGATCGGTTGGGGGGACGGTCAGCCCCAGCATTTT
cdr3_aa: CASRIGWGDGQPQHF

j_call: TRBJ2-5
d_call: TRBD2
v_call: TRBV4-2
clone_size: -
cdr3_nt: TGTGCCAGCAGCCCCTTAGACGGGCCGGGAGGGCCCCAAGAGACCCAGTACTTC
cdr3_aa: CASSPLDGPGGPQETQYF

j_call: TRBJ1-3
d_call: -
v_call: TRBV30
clone_size: -
cdr3_nt: TGTGCCTGGAGTGTACAGCTCTCTGGAAACACCATATATTTT
cdr3_aa: CAWSVQLSGNTIYF

j_call: TRBJ2-7
d_call: TRBD1
v_call: TRBV6-5
clone_size: -
cdr3_nt: TGTGCCAGCAGTAGCCGGGACAGGGCTGCCGAGCAGTACTTC
cdr3_aa: CASSSRDRAAEQYF

j_call: TRBJ1-3
d_call: -
v_call: TRBV10-3
clone_size: -
cdr3_nt: TGTGCCATCAGTGAGTCAACATCTGGAAACACCATATATTTT
cdr3_aa: CAISESTSGNTIYF

j_call: TRBJ2-7
d_call: TRBD2
v_call: TRBV3-1/TRBV3-2
clone_size: -
cdr3_nt: TGTGCCAGCAGCCGAGACCGCGGACTAGAAGGTTTCCGCGAGCAGTACTTC
cdr3_aa: CASSRDRGLEGFREQYF

j_call: TRBJ1-3
d_call: TRBD1
v_call: TRBV7-8
clone_size: -
cdr3_nt: TGTGCCAGCAGCTTATATCCGGGACAGGGTGTTGGAAACACCATATATTTT
cdr3_aa: CASSLYPGQGVGNTIYF

j_call: TRBJ1-2
d_call: TRBD1
v_call: TRBV5-1
clone_size: -
cdr3_nt: TGCGCCAGCAGTCCTGACAGGGGGGCCTATGGCTACACCTTC
cdr3_aa: CASSPDRGAYGYTF

j_call: TRBJ2-5
d_call: -
v_call: TRBV9
clone_size: -
cdr3_nt: TGTGCCAGCAGCGTAAGCGGACCACAAGAGACCCAGTACTTC
cdr3_aa: CASSVSGPQETQYF

j_call: TRBJ1-2
d_call: TRBD1
v_call: TRBV28
clone_size: -
cdr3_nt: TGTGCCAGCTGGGGACAGGGCGAAGGCTACACCTTC
cdr3_aa: CASWGQGEGYTF

j_call: TRBJ2-5
d_call: -
v_call: TRBV10-3
clone_size: -
cdr3_nt: TGTGCCATCAGTGCCGGGGATCAAGAGACCCAGTACTTC
cdr3_aa: CAISAGDQETQYF

j_call: TRBJ2-1
d_call: TRBD1
v_call: TRBV6-5
clone_size: -
cdr3_nt: TGTGCCAGCATCCAGACAGGGGGAAATGAGCAGTTCTTC
cdr3_aa: CASIQTGGNEQFF

j_call: TRBJ2-1
d_call: -
v_call: TRBV7-2
clone_size: -
cdr3_nt: TGTGCCAGCAGCTTCCGGAGGGTCCTGGTCAATGAGCAGTTCTTC
cdr3_aa: CASSFRRVLVNEQFF

j_call: TRBJ1-2
d_call: -
v_call: TRBV7-9
clone_size: many
cdr3_nt: TGTGCCAGCAGCCCTCCGGGACTTCCCAACTATGGCTACACCTTC
cdr3_aa: CASSPPGLPNYGYTF

j_call: TRBJ2-2
d_call: -
v_call: TRBV28
clone_size: -
cdr3_nt: TGTGCCAGCAGTCCTTTGGGGGGGCAGAACACCGGGGAGCTGTTTTTT
cdr3_aa: CASSPLGGQNTGELFF

j_call: TRBJ1-2
d_call: -
v_call: TRBV28
clone_size: -
cdr3_nt: TGTGCCAGCAGTTTAGGGGGGGTCCCTAATAACTATGGCTACACCTTC
cdr3_aa: CASSLGGVPNNYGYTF

j_call: TRBJ2-2
d_call: -
v_call: TRBV9
clone_size: -
cdr3_nt: TGTGCCAGCCGTAAATCGGCCGGGGAGCTGTTTTTT
cdr3_aa: CASRKSAGELFF

j_call: TRBJ1-1
d_call: TRBD1
v_call: TRBV6-1
clone_size: -
cdr3_nt: TGTGCCAGCAGTGAGACAGGGCTGGGGGACACTGAAGCTTTCTTT
cdr3_aa: CASSETGLGDTEAFF

j_call: TRBJ1-3
d_call: -
v_call: TRBV7-6
clone_size: -
cdr3_nt: TGTGCCAGCAGCTTAGACAGGACTACTTATGGAAACACCATATATTTT
cdr3_aa: CASSLDRTTYGNTIYF

j_call: TRBJ2-4
d_call: TRBD1
v_call: TRBV20-1
clone_size: -
cdr3_nt: TGCAGTGCTAGTAAAGCAGGGGGATTTGACATTCAGTACTTC
cdr3_aa: CSASKAGGFDIQYF

j_call: TRBJ1-6
d_call: -
v_call: TRBV18
clone_size: -
cdr3_nt: TGTGCCAGCTTTAGCAGGGAAAATAATTCACCCCTCCACTTT
cdr3_aa: CASFSRENNSPLHF

j_call: TRBJ2-5
d_call: TRBD1
v_call: TRBV10-3
clone_size: -
cdr3_nt: TGTGCCACCGTTCCGGGGACAGGGGAAGAGACCCAGTACTTC
cdr3_aa: CATVPGTGEETQYF

j_call: TRBJ2-7
d_call: -
v_call: TRBV7-2
clone_size: -
cdr3_nt: TGTGCCAGCAGCGGGCAGTACCAATCCTACGAGCAGTACTTC
cdr3_aa: CASSGQYQSYEQYF

j_call: TRBJ2-7
d_call: -
v_call: TRBV19
clone_size: -
cdr3_nt: TGTGCCAGTGCGCTAGACGGGGACACCTACGAGCAGTACTTC
cdr3_aa: CASALDGDTYEQYF

j_call: TRBJ2-1
d_call: TRBD2
v_call: TRBV4-3
clone_size: -
cdr3_nt: TGCGCCAGCAGCCAAGATCCTAGCGGAAATTACAATGAGCAGTTCTTC
cdr3_aa: CASSQDPSGNYNEQFF

j_call: TRBJ1-3
d_call: TRBD1
v_call: TRBV7-9
clone_size: -
cdr3_nt: TGTGCCAGCAGCTTTCCAGGGGGCTCTGGAAACACCATATATTTT
cdr3_aa: CASSFPGGSGNTIYF

j_call: TRBJ1-6
d_call: -
v_call: TRBV3-1/TRBV3-2
clone_size: -
cdr3_nt: TGTGCCAGCAGCCAAGATTACGGGGGGGGCCCTAATTCACCCCTCCACTTT
cdr3_aa: CASSQDYGGGPNSPLHF

j_call: TRBJ1-6
d_call: -
v_call: TRBV6-5
clone_size: -
cdr3_nt: TGTGCCAGCAGGTCGGGTGGGCCCCTCCACTTT
cdr3_aa: CASRSGGPLHF

j_call: TRBJ1-5
d_call: -
v_call: TRBV27
clone_size: -
cdr3_nt: TGTGCCAGCAGCCCCGCCCCTGCCAGGGCTGGAGCCAATCAGCCCCAGCATTTT
cdr3_aa: CASSPAPARAGANQPQHF

j_call: TRBJ1-1
d_call: -
v_call: TRBV7-6
clone_size: -
cdr3_nt: TGTGCCAGCAGCTTATTGGGCCAGGTTTGGCCCACTGAAGCTTTCTTT
cdr3_aa: CASSLLGQVWPTEAFF

j_call: TRBJ1-2
d_call: -
v_call: TRBV5-4
clone_size: -
cdr3_nt: TGTGCCAGCAGCTTGAATTGGATAGGTGCAGGGGTCTATGGCTACACCTTC
cdr3_aa: CASSLNWIGAGVYGYTF

j_call: TRBJ2-2
d_call: -
v_call: TRBV28
clone_size: -
cdr3_nt: TGTGCCAGCAGGAGGCTGTTTTTT
cdr3_aa: CASRRLFF

j_call: TRBJ2-1
d_call: TRBD2
v_call: TRBV9
clone_size: -
cdr3_nt: TGTGCCAGCAGCGAAGGGACTAGCCCCAATGAGCAGTTCTTC
cdr3_aa: CASSEGTSPNEQFF

j_call: TRBJ1-4
d_call: -
v_call: TRBV6-5
clone_size: -
cdr3_nt: TGTGCCAGCAGTTACCCGGGTAATGAAAAACTGTTTTTT
cdr3_aa: CASSYPGNEKLFF

j_call: TRBJ1-5
d_call: TRBD1
v_call: TRBV27
clone_size: -
cdr3_nt: TGTGCCAGCAGTTTTGGGACAGGAGCAAATCAGCCCCAGCATTTT
cdr3_aa: CASSFGTGANQPQHF